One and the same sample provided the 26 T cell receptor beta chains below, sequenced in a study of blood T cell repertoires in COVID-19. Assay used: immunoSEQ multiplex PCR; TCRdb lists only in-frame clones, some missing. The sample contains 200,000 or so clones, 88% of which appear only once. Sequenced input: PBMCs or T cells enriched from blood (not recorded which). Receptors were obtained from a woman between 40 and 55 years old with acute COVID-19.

In DNA, the CDR3 is TGTGCCAGCATGAAAAGGGGGCTAGGACGCACAGATACGCAGTATTTT. Protein product: CASMKRGLGRTDTQYF. The V gene is TRBV11-2, the J gene TRBJ2-3; 7 bases agree with TRBD1. CDR3 size: 16 residues. CDR1 and CDR2 (germline): SGHAT, FQNNGV. The ends lost 7 bases at V and 1 base at J; junction bases unmatched: 11. Complete variable domain (other parts from reference TRBV11-2 and TRBJ2-3): EAGVAQSPRYKIIEKRQSVAFWCNPISGHATLYWYQQILGQGPKLLIQFQNNGVVDDSQLPKDRFSAERLKGVDSTLKIQPAKLEDSAVYLCASMKRGLGRTDTQYFGPGTRLTVL.

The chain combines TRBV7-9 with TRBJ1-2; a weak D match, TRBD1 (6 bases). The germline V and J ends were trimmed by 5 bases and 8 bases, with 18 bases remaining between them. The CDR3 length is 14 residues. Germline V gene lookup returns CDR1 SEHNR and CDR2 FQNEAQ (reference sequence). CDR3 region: CASSPETGIAGYTF. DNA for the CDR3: TGTGCCAGCAGCCCCGAAACAGGGATAGCGGGCTACACCTTC.

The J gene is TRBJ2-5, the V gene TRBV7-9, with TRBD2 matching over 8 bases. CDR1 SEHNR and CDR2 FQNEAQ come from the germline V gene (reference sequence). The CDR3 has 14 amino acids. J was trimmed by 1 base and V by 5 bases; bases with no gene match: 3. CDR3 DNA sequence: TGTGCCAGCAGCCGGAGCGGGGGCCAAGAGACCCAGTACTTC. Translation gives CASSRSGGQETQYF.

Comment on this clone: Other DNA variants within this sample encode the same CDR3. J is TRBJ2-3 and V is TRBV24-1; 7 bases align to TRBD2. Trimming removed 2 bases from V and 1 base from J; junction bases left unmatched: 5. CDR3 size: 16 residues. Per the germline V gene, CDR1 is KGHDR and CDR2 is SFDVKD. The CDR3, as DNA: TGTGCCACCAGTGATTATACGGGAGGAGGCACAGATACGCAGTATTTT. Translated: CATSDYTGGGTDTQYF.

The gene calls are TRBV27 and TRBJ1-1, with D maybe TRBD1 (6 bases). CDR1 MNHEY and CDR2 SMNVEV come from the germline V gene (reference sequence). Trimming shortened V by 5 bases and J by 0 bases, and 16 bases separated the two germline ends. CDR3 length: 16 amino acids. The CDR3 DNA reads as TGTGCCAGCAGTCCGTCGGGGGGCGAACTGAACACTGAAGCTTTCTTT. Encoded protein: CASSPSGGELNTEAFF.

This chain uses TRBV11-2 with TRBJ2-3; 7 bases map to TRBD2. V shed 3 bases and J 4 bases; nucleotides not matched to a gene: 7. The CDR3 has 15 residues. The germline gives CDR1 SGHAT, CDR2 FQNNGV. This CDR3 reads CASSLGGAKADTQYF. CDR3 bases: TGTGCCAGCAGCTTGGGAGGGGCTAAGGCAGATACGCAGTATTTT.

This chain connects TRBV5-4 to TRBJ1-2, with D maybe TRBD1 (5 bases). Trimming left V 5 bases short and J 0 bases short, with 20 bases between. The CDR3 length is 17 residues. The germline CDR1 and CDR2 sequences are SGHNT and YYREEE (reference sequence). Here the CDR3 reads CASSSPGIELANYGYTF. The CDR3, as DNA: TGTGCCAGCAGTTCCCCAGGGATAGAGCTTGCTAACTATGGCTACACCTTC.

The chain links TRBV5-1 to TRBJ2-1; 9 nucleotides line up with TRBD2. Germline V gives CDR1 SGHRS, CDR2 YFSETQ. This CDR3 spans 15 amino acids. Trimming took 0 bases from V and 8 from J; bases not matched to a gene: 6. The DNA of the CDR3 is TGCGCCAGCAGCTTGGGGTCTAGCGGGAATGATGAGCAGTTCTTC. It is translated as CASSLGSSGNDEQFF. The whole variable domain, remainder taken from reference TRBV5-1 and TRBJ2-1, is KAGVTQTPRYLIKTRGQQVTLSCSPISGHRSVSWYQQTPGQGLQFLFEYFSETQRNKGNFPGRFSGRQFSNSRSEMNVSTLELGDSALYLCASSLGSSGNDEQFFGPGTRLTVL.

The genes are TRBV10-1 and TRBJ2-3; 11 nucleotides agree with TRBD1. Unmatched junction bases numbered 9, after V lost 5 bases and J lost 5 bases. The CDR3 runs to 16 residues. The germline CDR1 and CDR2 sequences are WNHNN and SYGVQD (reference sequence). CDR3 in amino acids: CASSITGTGGLDTQYF. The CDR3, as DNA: TGCGCCAGCAGTATAACCGGGACAGGGGGTCTAGATACGCAGTATTTT.

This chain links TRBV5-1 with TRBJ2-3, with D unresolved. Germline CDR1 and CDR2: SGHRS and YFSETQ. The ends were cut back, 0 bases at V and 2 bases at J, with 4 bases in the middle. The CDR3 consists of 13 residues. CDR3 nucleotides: TGCGCCAGCAGCTTGGATCACACAGATACGCAGTATTTT. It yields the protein CASSLDHTDTQYF.

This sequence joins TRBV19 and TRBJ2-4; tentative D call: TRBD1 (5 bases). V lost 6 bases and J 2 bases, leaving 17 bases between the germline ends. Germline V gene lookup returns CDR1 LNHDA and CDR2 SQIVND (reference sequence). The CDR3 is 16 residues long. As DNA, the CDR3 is TGTGCCAGTAGGGATAAACTGACAGCTCCCAAAAACATTCAGTACTTC. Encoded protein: CASRDKLTAPKNIQYF.

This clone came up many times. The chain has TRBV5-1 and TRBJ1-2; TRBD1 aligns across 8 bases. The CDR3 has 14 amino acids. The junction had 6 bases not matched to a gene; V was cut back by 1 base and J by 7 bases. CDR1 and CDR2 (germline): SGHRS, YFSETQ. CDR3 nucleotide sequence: TGCGCCAGCAGCTTGATGGACAGGGCTGGTGGCTACACCTTC. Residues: CASSLMDRAGGYTF.

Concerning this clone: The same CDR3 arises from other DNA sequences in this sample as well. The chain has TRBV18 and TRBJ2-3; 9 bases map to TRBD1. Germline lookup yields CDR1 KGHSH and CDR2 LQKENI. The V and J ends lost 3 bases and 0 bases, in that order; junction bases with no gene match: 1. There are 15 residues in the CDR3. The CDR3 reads CASSPGTGSTDTQYF. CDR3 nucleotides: TGTGCCAGCTCACCGGGGACAGGGAGCACAGATACGCAGTATTTT.

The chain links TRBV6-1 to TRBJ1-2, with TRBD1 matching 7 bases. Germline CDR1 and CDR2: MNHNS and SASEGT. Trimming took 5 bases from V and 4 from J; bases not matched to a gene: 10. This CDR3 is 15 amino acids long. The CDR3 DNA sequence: TGTGCCAGCAGTCCCGGGAGGGGGCAGTTCTATGGCTACACCTTC. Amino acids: CASSPGRGQFYGYTF.

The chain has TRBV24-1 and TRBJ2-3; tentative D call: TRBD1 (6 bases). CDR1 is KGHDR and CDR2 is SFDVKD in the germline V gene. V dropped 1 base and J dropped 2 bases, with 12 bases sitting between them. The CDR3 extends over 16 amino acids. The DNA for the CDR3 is TGTGCCACCAGTGATTTTCCCGGGACACTCACAGATACGCAGTATTTT. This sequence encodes CATSDFPGTLTDTQYF.

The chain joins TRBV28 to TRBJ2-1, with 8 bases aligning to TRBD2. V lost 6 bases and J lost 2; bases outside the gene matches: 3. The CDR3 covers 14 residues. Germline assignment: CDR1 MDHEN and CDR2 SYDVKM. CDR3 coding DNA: TGTGCCAGCAGAGGCGGGGGGACCTACAATGAGCAGTTCTTC. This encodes CASRGGGTYNEQFF.

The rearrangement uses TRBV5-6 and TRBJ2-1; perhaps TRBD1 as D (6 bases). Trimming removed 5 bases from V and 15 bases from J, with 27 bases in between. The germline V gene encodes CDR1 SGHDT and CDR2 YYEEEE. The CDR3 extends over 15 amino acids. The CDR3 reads CASSPAPRQAPPPFF. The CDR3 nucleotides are TGTGCCAGCAGTCCGGCTCCCCGACAGGCACCCCCGCCGTTCTTC.

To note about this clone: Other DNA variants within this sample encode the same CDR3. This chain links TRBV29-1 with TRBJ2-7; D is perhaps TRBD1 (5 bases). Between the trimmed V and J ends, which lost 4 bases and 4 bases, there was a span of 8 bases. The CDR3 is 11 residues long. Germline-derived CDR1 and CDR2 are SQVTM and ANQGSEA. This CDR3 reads CSVARGYEQYF. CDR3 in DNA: TGCAGCGTTGCAAGGGGATACGAGCAGTACTTC.

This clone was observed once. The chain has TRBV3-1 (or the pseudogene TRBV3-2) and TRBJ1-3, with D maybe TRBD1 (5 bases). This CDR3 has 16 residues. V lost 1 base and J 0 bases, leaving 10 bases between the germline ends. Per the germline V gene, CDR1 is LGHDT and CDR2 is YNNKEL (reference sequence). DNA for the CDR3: TGTGCCAGCAGCCAAGCTCCGGGGGTCTCTGGAAACACCATATATTTT. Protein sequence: CASSQAPGVSGNTIYF.

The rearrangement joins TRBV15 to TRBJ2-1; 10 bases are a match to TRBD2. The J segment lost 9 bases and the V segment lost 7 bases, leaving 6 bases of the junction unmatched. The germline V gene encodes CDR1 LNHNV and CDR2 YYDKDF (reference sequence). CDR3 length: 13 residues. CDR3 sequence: CATNPSGGGEQFF. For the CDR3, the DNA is TGTGCCACCAACCCTAGCGGGGGCGGTGAGCAGTTCTTC.

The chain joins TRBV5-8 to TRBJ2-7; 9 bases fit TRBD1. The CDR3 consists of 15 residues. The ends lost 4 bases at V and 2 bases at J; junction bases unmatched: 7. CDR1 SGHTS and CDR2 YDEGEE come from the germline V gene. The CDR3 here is CASSRDREKAYEQYF. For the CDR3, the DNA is TGTGCCAGCAGCAGGGACAGGGAAAAAGCCTACGAGCAGTACTTC.

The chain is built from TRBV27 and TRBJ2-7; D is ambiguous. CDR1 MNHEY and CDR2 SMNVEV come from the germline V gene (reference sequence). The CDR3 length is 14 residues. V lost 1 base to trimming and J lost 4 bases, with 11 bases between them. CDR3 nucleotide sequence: TGTGCCAGCAGTTTATACCCTGACACATACGAGCAGTACGTC. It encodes CASSLYPDTYEQYV.

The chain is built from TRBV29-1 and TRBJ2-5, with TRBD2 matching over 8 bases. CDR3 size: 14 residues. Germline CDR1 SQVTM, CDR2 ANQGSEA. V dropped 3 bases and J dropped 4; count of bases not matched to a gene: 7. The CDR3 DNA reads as TGCAGCGTTGAGAGGCTCCTAGCGGGAGAGACCCAGTACTTC. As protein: CSVERLLAGETQYF.

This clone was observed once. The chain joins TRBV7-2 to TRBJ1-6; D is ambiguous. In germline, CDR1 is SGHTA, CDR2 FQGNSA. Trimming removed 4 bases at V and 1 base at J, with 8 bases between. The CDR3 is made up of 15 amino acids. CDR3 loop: CASSYEGSYNSPLHF. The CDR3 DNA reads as TGTGCCAGCAGCTACGAGGGATCCTATAATTCACCCCTCCACTTT.

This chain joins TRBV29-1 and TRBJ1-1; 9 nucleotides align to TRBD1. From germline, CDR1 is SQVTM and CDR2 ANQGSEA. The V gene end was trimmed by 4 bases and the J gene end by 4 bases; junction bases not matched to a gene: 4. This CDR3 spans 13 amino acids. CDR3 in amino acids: CSVATGGVTEAFF. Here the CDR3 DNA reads TGCAGCGTTGCCACAGGGGGCGTCACTGAAGCTTTCTTT.

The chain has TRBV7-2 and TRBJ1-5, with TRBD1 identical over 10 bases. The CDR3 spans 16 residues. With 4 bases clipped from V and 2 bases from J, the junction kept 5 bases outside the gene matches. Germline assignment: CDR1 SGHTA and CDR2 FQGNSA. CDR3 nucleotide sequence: TGTGCCAGCAGCTATACCGGGACAGGGGGCAATCAGCCCCAGCATTTT. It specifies CASSYTGTGGNQPQHF.